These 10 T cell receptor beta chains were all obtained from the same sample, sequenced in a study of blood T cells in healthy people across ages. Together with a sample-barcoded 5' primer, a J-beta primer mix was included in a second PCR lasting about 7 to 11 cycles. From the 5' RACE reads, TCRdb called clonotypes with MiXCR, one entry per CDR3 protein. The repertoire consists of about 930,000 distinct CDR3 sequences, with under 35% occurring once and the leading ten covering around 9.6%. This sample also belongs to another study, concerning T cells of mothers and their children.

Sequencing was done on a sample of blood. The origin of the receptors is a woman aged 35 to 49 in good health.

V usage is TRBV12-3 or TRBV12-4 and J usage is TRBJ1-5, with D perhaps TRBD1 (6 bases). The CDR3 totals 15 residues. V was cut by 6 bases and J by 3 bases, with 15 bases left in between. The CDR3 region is CASRSAGAPNQPQHF. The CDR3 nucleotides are TGTGCCAGCAGATCTGCAGGGGCACCCAATCAGCCCCAGCATTTT.

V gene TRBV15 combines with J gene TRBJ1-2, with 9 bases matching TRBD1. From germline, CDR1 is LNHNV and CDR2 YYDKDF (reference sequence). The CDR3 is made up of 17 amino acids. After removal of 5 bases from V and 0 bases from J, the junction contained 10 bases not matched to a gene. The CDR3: CATSGGRDREANYGYTF. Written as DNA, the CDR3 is TGTGCCACCAGCGGAGGCCGGGACAGGGAAGCTAACTATGGCTACACCTTC.

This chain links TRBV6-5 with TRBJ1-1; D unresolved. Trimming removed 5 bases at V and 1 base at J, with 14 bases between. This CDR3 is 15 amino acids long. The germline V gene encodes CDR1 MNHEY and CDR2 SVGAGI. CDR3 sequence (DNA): TGTGCCAGCAGTCCTTACGGCGGGTGGAACACTGAAGCTTTCTTT. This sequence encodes CASSPYGGWNTEAFF.

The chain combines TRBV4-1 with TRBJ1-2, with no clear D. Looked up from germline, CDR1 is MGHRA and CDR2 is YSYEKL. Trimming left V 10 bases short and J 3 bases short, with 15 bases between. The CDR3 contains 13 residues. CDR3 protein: CAIAGPDDYGYTF. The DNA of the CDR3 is TGCGCCATAGCGGGTCCAGATGACTATGGCTACACCTTC.

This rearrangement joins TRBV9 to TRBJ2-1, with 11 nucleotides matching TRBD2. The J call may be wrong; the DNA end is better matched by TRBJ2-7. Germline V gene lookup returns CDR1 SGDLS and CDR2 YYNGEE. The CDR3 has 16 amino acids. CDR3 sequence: CASSALAGGSYNEQYF. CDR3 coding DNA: TGTGCCAGCAGCGCCTTAGCGGGGGGGTCCTACAATGAGCAGTACTTC.

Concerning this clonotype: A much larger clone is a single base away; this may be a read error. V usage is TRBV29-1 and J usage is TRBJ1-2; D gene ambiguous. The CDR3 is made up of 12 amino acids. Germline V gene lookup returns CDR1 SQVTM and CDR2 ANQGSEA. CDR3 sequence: CGVGSGQVGYTF. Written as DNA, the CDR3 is TGCGGCGTTGGGTCCGGGCAGGTTGGCTACACCTTC.

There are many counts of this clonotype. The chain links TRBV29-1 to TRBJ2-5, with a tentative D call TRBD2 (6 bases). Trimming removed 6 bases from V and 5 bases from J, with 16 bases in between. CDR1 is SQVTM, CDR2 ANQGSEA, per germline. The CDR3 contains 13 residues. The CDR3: CSVLPWDFETQYF. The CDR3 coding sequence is TGCAGCGTACTCCCCTGGGACTTCGAGACCCAGTACTTC.

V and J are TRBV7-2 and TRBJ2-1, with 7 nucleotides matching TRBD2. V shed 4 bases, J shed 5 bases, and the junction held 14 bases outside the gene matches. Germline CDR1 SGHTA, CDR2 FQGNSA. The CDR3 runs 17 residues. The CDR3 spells CASSYQAAASGNNEQFF. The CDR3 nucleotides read TGTGCCAGCAGCTACCAGGCCGCGGCTAGCGGAAACAATGAGCAGTTCTTC. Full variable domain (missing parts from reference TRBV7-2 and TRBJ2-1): GAGVSQSPSNKVTEKGKDVELRCDPISGHTALYWYRQSLGQGLEFLIYFQGNSAPDKSGLPSDRFSAERTGGSVSTLTIQRTQQEDSAVYLCASSYQAAASGNNEQFFGPGTRLTVL.

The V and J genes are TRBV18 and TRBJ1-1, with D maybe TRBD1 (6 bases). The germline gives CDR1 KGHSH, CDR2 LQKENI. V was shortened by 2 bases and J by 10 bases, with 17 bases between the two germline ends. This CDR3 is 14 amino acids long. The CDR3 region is CASSPRSGVSVAFF. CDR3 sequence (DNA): TGTGCCAGCTCACCAAGATCAGGGGTATCGGTAGCTTTCTTT.

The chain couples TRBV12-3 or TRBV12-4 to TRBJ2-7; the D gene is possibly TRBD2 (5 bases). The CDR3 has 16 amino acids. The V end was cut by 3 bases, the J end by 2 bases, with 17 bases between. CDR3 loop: CASSFRTSTLAYEQYF. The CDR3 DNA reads TGTGCCAGCAGTTTCAGGACTTCCACCCTAGCCTACGAGCAGTACTTC.